This T cell receptor beta chain originates from a study of blood T cell repertoires in COVID-19. About the study: Some COVID-19 samples were acute and others convalescent; all came from the United States, Italy and Spain. Sample material is recorded as cDNA or gDNA derived from T cells, B-cell-depleted T cells, or PBMCs.

Profiling relied on immunoSEQ multiplex PCR, and the TCRdb table lists in-frame clones only, not all of them. The sample shows roughly 200,000 clones, 87% of them seen only once. V trimming: 1 base; J trimming: 3 bases; junction bases outside the gene matches: 3. The CDR3 is 18 residues long. The germline gives CDR1 MNHEY, CDR2 SMNVEV (reference sequence). The sequenced sample was peripheral blood. The V and J genes are TRBV27 and TRBJ2-2; TRBD2 aligns across 15 bases. The receptor was derived from a woman aged 18 to 35 who had recovered from COVID-19. The CDR3 loop reads CASSLLGTSGRHTGELFF. The CDR3, as DNA: TGTGCCAGCAGTTTATTGGGGACTAGCGGGAGGCACACCGGGGAGCTGTTTTTT.